A selection of T cell receptor beta chains follows, all from one sample in a study of early T cells in non-severe SARS-CoV-2 infection. TCRdb ran MiXCR on the 5' RACE reads and lists one entry per CDR3 protein. The sample gives some 16,000 distinct CDR3 sequences, more than 5% of which show up once; over 5% is in the top ten. The sequenced sample was whole blood. The receptors originated from an adult who was a healthcare worker with PCR-confirmed SARS-CoV-2 infection or an uninfected control (not recorded which). Both conserved end residues are part of each CDR3. The D gene is left open where the match is weak. Expanded clones get a size class; other rows say once, few or many, or leave the size out.

J: TRBJ2-2
D: TRBD1
size: many
V: TRBV7-6
CDR3: CASSLGQGIGELFF
DNA: TGTGCCAGCAGCCTGGGACAGGGGATAGGGGAGCTGTTTTTT

J: TRBJ1-1
D: TRBD1
size: many
V: TRBV6-1
CDR3: CASSTSGQLNTEAFF
DNA: TGTGCCAGCAGCACATCGGGACAGTTGAACACTGAAGCTTTCTTT

J: TRBJ2-1
D: TRBD2
size: -
V: TRBV7-2
CDR3: CASSLAGLAGAAYNEQFF
DNA: TGTGCCAGCAGCTTAGCCGGACTAGCGGGAGCGGCCTACAATGAGCAGTTCTTC

J: TRBJ2-1
D: -
size: medium-sized
V: TRBV6-1
CDR3: CASRSLVREQFF
DNA: TGTGCCAGCAGGTCACTAGTTCGTGAGCAGTTCTTC

J: TRBJ2-7
D: TRBD2
size: many
V: TRBV4-1
CDR3: CASSHPPPRLAGHSYEQYF
DNA: TGCGCCAGCAGCCATCCGCCCCCTAGGCTAGCGGGGCACTCCTACGAGCAGTACTTC

J: TRBJ2-7
D: -
size: many
V: TRBV6-1
CDR3: CASSEIEINYEQYF
DNA: TGTGCCAGCAGTGAAATTGAGATAAACTACGAGCAGTACTTC

J: TRBJ1-5
D: -
size: -
V: TRBV6-1
CDR3: CASSGGPTGNQPQHF
DNA: TGTGCCAGCAGCGGGGGCCCGACAGGCAATCAGCCCCAGCATTTT

J: TRBJ2-1
D: -
size: medium-sized
V: TRBV11-2
CDR3: CASSLVYNEQFF
DNA: TGTGCCAGCAGCTTAGTCTACAATGAGCAGTTCTTC

J: TRBJ2-2
D: -
size: few
V: TRBV5-1
CDR3: CASGPLYSTGELFF
DNA: TGCGCCAGCGGCCCCCTCTATAGCACCGGGGAGCTGTTTTTT

J: TRBJ2-1
D: TRBD2
size: many
V: TRBV11-3
CDR3: CASSQRMEGGPRKQFF
DNA: TGTGCCAGCAGCCAAAGGATGGAGGGAGGGCCTCGTAAGCAGTTCTTC

J: TRBJ1-2
D: -
size: many
V: TRBV4-2
CDR3: CASSQEGPGISYGYTF
DNA: TGTGCCAGCAGCCAAGAGGGTCCAGGGATTTCCTATGGCTACACCTTC

J: TRBJ1-5
D: -
size: many
V: TRBV5-1
CDR3: CASSLGPSAHNSNQPQHF
DNA: TGCGCCAGCAGCTTGGGGCCCTCGGCACATAATAGCAATCAGCCCCAGCATTTT

J: TRBJ2-7
D: -
size: many
V: TRBV7-2
CDR3: CASSLSGVSNARTYF
DNA: TGTGCCAGCAGCCTGTCGGGAGTGTCAAATGCCCGGACGTACTTC

J: TRBJ2-4
D: -
size: few
V: TRBV11-2
CDR3: CASSLVAGAKNIQYF
DNA: TGTGCCAGCAGCTTAGTGGCGGGAGCCAAAAACATTCAGTACTTC

J: TRBJ1-1
D: -
size: many
V: TRBV30
CDR3: CAWSATGEAFF
DNA: TGTGCCTGGAGTGCGACAGGTGAAGCTTTCTTT

J: TRBJ1-1
D: TRBD1
size: few
V: TRBV6-6
CDR3: CASRIGQGRAEAFF
DNA: TGTGCCAGCAGGATCGGACAGGGAAGGGCTGAAGCTTTCTTT

J: TRBJ2-1
D: TRBD1
size: many
V: TRBV30
CDR3: CAEGQQSYNEQFF
DNA: TGTGCCGAGGGACAGCAATCCTACAATGAGCAGTTCTTC

J: TRBJ1-1
D: -
size: many
V: TRBV12-2
CDR3: CASRLAIPTGYYGAFF
DNA: TGTGCAAGTCGCTTAGCGATTCCCACGGGTTACTACGGAGCTTTCTTT

J: TRBJ1-1
D: -
size: -
V: TRBV12-3/TRBV12-4
CDR3: CASSATVNTEAFF
DNA: TGTGCCAGCAGCGCGACAGTGAACACTGAAGCTTTCTTT

J: TRBJ2-4
D: -
size: many
V: TRBV5-6
CDR3: CASSLGPSLAKNIQYF
DNA: TGTGCCAGCAGCTTGGGTCCGAGCCTAGCCAAAAACATTCAGTACTTC

J: TRBJ2-1
D: -
size: many
V: TRBV19
CDR3: CASSIGRRESNEQFF
DNA: TGTGCCAGTAGTATTGGGCGGAGGGAGTCCAATGAGCAGTTCTTC

J: TRBJ2-7
D: -
size: -
V: TRBV2
CDR3: CASSAGARSYEQYF
DNA: TGTGCCAGCAGTGCTGGGGCTCGCTCCTACGAGCAGTACTTC

J: TRBJ2-1
D: TRBD2
size: many
V: TRBV6-2/TRBV6-3
CDR3: CASSWTSGLDEQFF
DNA: TGTGCCAGCAGTTGGACTAGCGGGTTAGATGAGCAGTTCTTC

J: TRBJ2-1
D: TRBD2
size: medium-sized
V: TRBV20-1
CDR3: CSARGILAGGYSYNEQFF
DNA: TGCAGTGCTAGAGGGATACTAGCGGGAGGGTACTCCTACAATGAGCAGTTCTTC

J: TRBJ2-1
D: -
size: few
V: TRBV24-1
CDR3: CATSDSRQSSYNEQFF
DNA: TGTGCCACCAGTGATTCCCGACAGAGCTCCTACAATGAGCAGTTCTTC

J: TRBJ2-1
D: TRBD2
size: few
V: TRBV3-1
CDR3: CASSPGLAGVNEQFF
DNA: TGTGCCAGCAGCCCGGGACTAGCGGGAGTCAATGAGCAGTTCTTC

J: TRBJ2-5
D: TRBD2
size: -
V: TRBV12-3/TRBV12-4
CDR3: CASSPPGPSGRVETQYF
DNA: TGTGCCAGCAGTCCCCCCGGTCCGAGTGGGAGGGTAGAGACCCAGTACTTC

J: TRBJ2-7
D: -
size: many
V: TRBV11-2
CDR3: CASSPLTDLPSYEQYF
DNA: TGTGCCAGCAGCCCCCTCACTGACCTTCCCTCCTACGAGCAGTACTTC

J: TRBJ1-5
D: TRBD1
size: many
V: TRBV18
CDR3: CASSAGDRNNQPQHF
DNA: TGTGCCAGCTCGGCGGGGGACAGAAACAATCAGCCCCAGCATTTT

J: TRBJ1-4
D: -
size: few
V: TRBV6-5
CDR3: CASSSGATNEKLFF
DNA: TGTGCCAGCAGTTCCGGCGCAACTAATGAAAAACTGTTTTTT

J: TRBJ2-1
D: -
size: many
V: TRBV27
CDR3: CASSLVDSLHEQFF
DNA: TGTGCCAGCAGTTTAGTTGACAGTTTGCATGAGCAGTTCTTC

J: TRBJ2-1
D: -
size: many
V: TRBV24-1
CDR3: CATSDAARDREQFF
DNA: TGTGCCACCAGTGATGCTGCTCGGGACCGTGAGCAGTTCTTC